The source of this T cell receptor (beta chain) is a study of vaccination effects on CD4 cells after COVID-19. Study information: ViraFEST assay sequencing came after antigen-specific CD4+ T cells were expanded with viral peptide pools. General study findings and limits: Of the vaccine-induced clones from healthy vaccinees, merely 1 of 255 recognized common cold coronaviruses as well. Whether induced by infection or by vaccine, clones showed marked clonal contraction late after vaccination.

Culture lasted 10 days before CD4+ T cell isolation. On day 3 and again on day 7, half the medium was replaced with IL-2 medium. About this clone: Antigen specificity is unknown.

Clones were sequenced by immunoSEQ multiplex PCR, and TCRdb holds only the in-frame ones, with some missing. The sample yields about 58,000 clones, 70% to 80% seen once. This TCR was sampled from a human donor who received a COVID-19 vaccine. This specimen consisted of CD4+ T cells from PBMCs cultured without peptide, obtained before COVID-19 vaccination.

The CDR3: CASSLDITDTQYF. The CDR3 DNA is TGCGCCAGCAGCTTGGACATCACAGATACGCAGTATTTT. The chain employs TRBV5-1 and TRBJ2-3; no definite D call. The CDR3 extends over 13 amino acids. The V gene's germline CDR1 is SGHRS and CDR2 YFSETQ. V was pared by 0 bases and J by 2 bases, with 4 bases between.